These T cell receptor beta chains were read from a single sample in a study of response to subunit inactivated influenza vaccine. One entry per CDR3 protein, called by TCRdb with MiXCR from the RT-PCR reads. The table shows 500,000 to 600,000 distinct CDR3 sequences, with 12% to 15% occurring only once. The sequencing used PBMCs from blood, collected about 13 days after vaccination. These receptors all stem from a middle-aged man who received an inactivated influenza vaccine. CDR3s include the opening cysteine and the closing phenylalanine or tryptophan. Fields, in order: CDR3 protein, CDR3 DNA, D gene, clone size, J gene, V gene. A D gene is named only where the DNA matches it firmly. Expanded clones get a size class; other rows say once, few or many, or leave the size out.

cdr3_aa: CASSVGGGLAGWAETQYF; cdr3_nt: TGTGCCAGCAGCGTAGGGGGTGGTCTAGCGGGATGGGCAGAGACCCAGTACTTC; d_call: TRBD2; clone_size: .; j_call: TRBJ2-5; v_call: TRBV9
cdr3_aa: CSAPITSGTQYF; cdr3_nt: TGCAGTGCTCCGATAACAAGCGGGACCCAGTACTTC; d_call: .; clone_size: .; j_call: TRBJ2-5; v_call: TRBV20-1
cdr3_aa: CSARTPSGGVSEQFF; cdr3_nt: TGCAGTGCTAGGACCCCCAGCGGGGGGGTCAGTGAGCAGTTCTTC; d_call: TRBD2; clone_size: few; j_call: TRBJ2-1; v_call: TRBV20-1
cdr3_aa: CASTPPQGSGTYEQYF; cdr3_nt: TGTGCCAGCACCCCTCCCCAGGGAAGCGGAACCTACGAGCAGTACTTC; d_call: .; clone_size: few; j_call: TRBJ2-7; v_call: TRBV28
cdr3_aa: CASSQVGTSTGELFF; cdr3_nt: TGCGCCAGCAGCCAAGTCGGGACTTCCACGGGGGAGCTGTTTTTT; d_call: .; clone_size: .; j_call: TRBJ2-2; v_call: TRBV4-3
cdr3_aa: CAITKNPQQVYGYTF; cdr3_nt: TGTGCCATCACCAAAAACCCGCAGCAGGTCTATGGCTACACCTTC; d_call: .; clone_size: .; j_call: TRBJ1-2; v_call: TRBV10-3
cdr3_aa: CASSTSGTPAYNEQFF; cdr3_nt: TGTGCCAGCAGCACTAGCGGGACCCCTGCCTACAATGAGCAGTTCTTC; d_call: TRBD2; clone_size: few; j_call: TRBJ2-1; v_call: TRBV6-1
cdr3_aa: CASSPRQGTPYEQYF; cdr3_nt: TGCGCCAGCAGCCCTAGACAGGGTACCCCCTACGAGCAGTACTTC; d_call: TRBD1; clone_size: few; j_call: TRBJ2-7; v_call: TRBV5-1
cdr3_aa: CASSQGGGRAETQYF; cdr3_nt: TGTGCCAGCAGCCAAGGAGGGGGCCGTGCGGAGACCCAGTACTTC; d_call: TRBD1; clone_size: .; j_call: TRBJ2-5; v_call: TRBV4-2
cdr3_aa: CSAEQGGYGYTF; cdr3_nt: TGCAGTGCTGAACAGGGCGGCTATGGCTACACCTTC; d_call: .; clone_size: few; j_call: TRBJ1-2; v_call: TRBV20-1
cdr3_aa: CASSLEGAHTEAFF; cdr3_nt: TGCGCCAGCAGCTTGGAGGGGGCGCATACTGAAGCTTTCTTT; d_call: TRBD1; clone_size: .; j_call: TRBJ1-1; v_call: TRBV5-1
cdr3_aa: CASSSRGLWQPQHF; cdr3_nt: TGTGCCAGCAGTTCTAGGGGGCTATGGCAGCCCCAGCATTTT; d_call: TRBD1; clone_size: few; j_call: TRBJ1-5; v_call: TRBV6-5
cdr3_aa: CASSLGTSGEQYF; cdr3_nt: TGTGCCAGCAGTCTCGGGACTAGCGGCGAGCAGTACTTC; d_call: TRBD2; clone_size: few; j_call: TRBJ2-7; v_call: TRBV12-3/TRBV12-4
cdr3_aa: CASSLDRAGGGYTF; cdr3_nt: TGCGCCAGCAGCTTGGACAGGGCGGGAGGTGGCTACACCTTC; d_call: .; clone_size: few; j_call: TRBJ1-2; v_call: TRBV5-1
cdr3_aa: CASSWGLMSGNTIYF; cdr3_nt: TGTGCCAGCAGCTGGGGACTCATGTCTGGAAACACCATATATTTT; d_call: .; clone_size: few; j_call: TRBJ1-3; v_call: TRBV7-2
cdr3_aa: CASSMGLAGGGTSYNEQFF; cdr3_nt: TGTGCCAGCAGCATGGGACTAGCGGGGGGAGGGACGTCCTACAATGAGCAGTTCTTC; d_call: TRBD2; clone_size: .; j_call: TRBJ2-1; v_call: TRBV11-2
cdr3_aa: CASGYRATYEQYF; cdr3_nt: TGTGCCAGCGGATACAGGGCAACCTACGAGCAGTACTTC; d_call: .; clone_size: .; j_call: TRBJ2-7; v_call: TRBV27
cdr3_aa: CASRGGRQETQYF; cdr3_nt: TGCGCCAGCAGAGGAGGACGCCAAGAGACCCAGTACTTC; d_call: .; clone_size: .; j_call: TRBJ2-5; v_call: TRBV5-1
cdr3_aa: CASSLTGNTIYF; cdr3_nt: TGCGCCAGCAGCTTGACAGGGAACACCATATATTTT; d_call: .; clone_size: .; j_call: TRBJ1-3; v_call: TRBV5-1
cdr3_aa: CASSLSRAGEQFF; cdr3_nt: TGTGCCAGCAGCTTGTCGAGGGCTGGGGAGCAGTTCTTC; d_call: .; clone_size: few; j_call: TRBJ2-1; v_call: TRBV5-6
cdr3_aa: CASSLILAGRTDTQYF; cdr3_nt: TGTGCCAGCAGTTTAATACTAGCGGGACGCACAGATACGCAGTATTTT; d_call: TRBD2; clone_size: many; j_call: TRBJ2-3; v_call: TRBV2
cdr3_aa: CASSFGPRSYNEQFF; cdr3_nt: TGTGCCAGCAGCTTTGGTCCCCGCTCCTACAATGAGCAGTTCTTC; d_call: .; clone_size: .; j_call: TRBJ2-1; v_call: TRBV7-2
cdr3_aa: CASSQRTAIEKETQYF; cdr3_nt: TGTGCCAGCAGCCAGAGGACAGCGATCGAAAAAGAGACCCAGTACTTC; d_call: .; clone_size: .; j_call: TRBJ2-5; v_call: TRBV7-8
cdr3_aa: CASSQDYRGGTYEQYF; cdr3_nt: TGCGCCAGCAGCCAAGATTATCGGGGGGGAACCTACGAGCAGTACTTC; d_call: TRBD2; clone_size: .; j_call: TRBJ2-7; v_call: TRBV4-3
cdr3_aa: CASSGPGQGTYEQYF; cdr3_nt: TGTGCCAGCAGTGGGCCGGGACAGGGGACCTACGAGCAGTACTTC; d_call: TRBD1; clone_size: few; j_call: TRBJ2-7; v_call: TRBV25-1
cdr3_aa: CASSLAPPPPWGDTQYF; cdr3_nt: TGTGCCAGCAGCTTGGCGCCGCCACCCCCTTGGGGAGATACGCAGTATTTT; d_call: .; clone_size: many; j_call: TRBJ2-3; v_call: TRBV5-5
cdr3_aa: CASSLSAGGDTQYF; cdr3_nt: TGTGCCAGCAGTTTATCGGCGGGGGGGGATACGCAGTATTTT; d_call: TRBD2; clone_size: many; j_call: TRBJ2-3; v_call: TRBV27
cdr3_aa: CASSFSFSGSSTDTQYF; cdr3_nt: TGTGCCAGCAGTTTCAGTTTTAGCGGATCTAGCACAGATACGCAGTATTTT; d_call: .; clone_size: .; j_call: TRBJ2-3; v_call: TRBV12-3/TRBV12-4
cdr3_aa: CASSSQGVGTDTQYF; cdr3_nt: TGTGCCAGCAGCAGCCAGGGTGTGGGCACAGATACGCAGTATTTT; d_call: .; clone_size: .; j_call: TRBJ2-3; v_call: TRBV7-2
cdr3_aa: CSAPAGQANTEAFF; cdr3_nt: TGCAGTGCTCCAGCGGGACAGGCGAACACTGAAGCTTTCTTT; d_call: TRBD1; clone_size: .; j_call: TRBJ1-1; v_call: TRBV20-1
cdr3_aa: CASRGDRGRGETQYF; cdr3_nt: TGTGCCAGCAGGGGGGACAGGGGACGGGGCGAGACCCAGTACTTC; d_call: TRBD1; clone_size: .; j_call: TRBJ2-5; v_call: TRBV6-1
cdr3_aa: CATSRGWGGLNEQFF; cdr3_nt: TGTGCCACCAGCAGGGGGTGGGGGGGCCTGAATGAGCAGTTCTTC; d_call: .; clone_size: .; j_call: TRBJ2-1; v_call: TRBV15
cdr3_aa: CAIKTLDRAPYEQYF; cdr3_nt: TGTGCCATCAAAACCCTGGACAGGGCACCCTACGAGCAGTACTTC; d_call: TRBD1; clone_size: many; j_call: TRBJ2-7; v_call: TRBV10-3
cdr3_aa: CSVRDGHQPQHF; cdr3_nt: TGCAGCGTCCGGGACGGTCATCAGCCCCAGCATTTT; d_call: .; clone_size: .; j_call: TRBJ1-5; v_call: TRBV29-1
cdr3_aa: CASSLGRVAHDQETQYF; cdr3_nt: TGTGCCAGCAGCTTAGGTCGGGTAGCGCACGACCAAGAGACCCAGTACTTC; d_call: .; clone_size: .; j_call: TRBJ2-5; v_call: TRBV7-2
cdr3_aa: CASSARGSKNIQYF; cdr3_nt: TGTGCCAGCAGCGCCCGGGGTTCCAAAAACATTCAGTACTTC; d_call: .; clone_size: .; j_call: TRBJ2-4; v_call: TRBV9
cdr3_aa: CASSYSAGPQPQHF; cdr3_nt: TGTGCCAGCAGTTACTCGGCAGGGCCACAGCCCCAGCATTTT; d_call: .; clone_size: .; j_call: TRBJ1-5; v_call: TRBV6-2/TRBV6-3
cdr3_aa: CATTRTSSNYGYTF; cdr3_nt: TGTGCCACCACCCGGACAAGTTCTAACTATGGCTACACCTTC; d_call: .; clone_size: few; j_call: TRBJ1-2; v_call: TRBV10-3
cdr3_aa: CSVEDRVLAGNYEQYF; cdr3_nt: TGCAGCGTTGAAGATCGGGTACTAGCGGGAAACTACGAGCAGTACTTC; d_call: TRBD2; clone_size: .; j_call: TRBJ2-7; v_call: TRBV29-1
cdr3_aa: CASSLAGDNYEQYF; cdr3_nt: TGCGCCAGCAGCTTGGCAGGGGACAACTACGAGCAGTACTTC; d_call: .; clone_size: .; j_call: TRBJ2-7; v_call: TRBV5-1
cdr3_aa: CSAAPAPLTDFSSYEQYF; cdr3_nt: TGCAGTGCCGCGCCCGCCCCTCTGACTGACTTTTCTTCCTACGAGCAGTACTTC; d_call: .; clone_size: .; j_call: TRBJ2-7; v_call: TRBV20-1
cdr3_aa: CASSLQGSNTGELFF; cdr3_nt: TGTGCCAGCAGCTTGCAGGGCTCGAACACCGGGGAGCTGTTTTTT; d_call: .; clone_size: few; j_call: TRBJ2-2; v_call: TRBV7-2
cdr3_aa: CASSRGWGMVSPLHF; cdr3_nt: TGCGCCAGCAGTCGGGGTTGGGGGATGGTCTCACCCCTCCACTTT; d_call: .; clone_size: many; j_call: TRBJ1-6; v_call: TRBV4-3
cdr3_aa: CASSSDRGFTTGELFF; cdr3_nt: TGTGCCAGCAGTTCCGACAGGGGATTCACCACCGGGGAGCTGTTTTTT; d_call: TRBD1; clone_size: many; j_call: TRBJ2-2; v_call: TRBV6-2/TRBV6-3
cdr3_aa: CASSYSSSGSSTGELFF; cdr3_nt: TGTGCCAGCAGTTACTCGTCTAGCGGGAGTAGTACCGGGGAGCTGTTTTTT; d_call: TRBD2; clone_size: .; j_call: TRBJ2-2; v_call: TRBV6-2/TRBV6-3
cdr3_aa: CASSAQTGGYTF; cdr3_nt: TGTGCCAGCAGCGCTCAGACAGGGGGATACACCTTC; d_call: TRBD1; clone_size: .; j_call: TRBJ1-2; v_call: TRBV7-9
cdr3_aa: CASSLPAPGAGWDF; cdr3_nt: TGTGCCAGCAGCTTACCAGCGCCCGGGGCAGGGTGGGACTTC; d_call: .; clone_size: few; j_call: TRBJ2-7; v_call: TRBV7-8
cdr3_aa: CSAIGLSRDYEQYF; cdr3_nt: TGCAGTGCTATAGGACTCTCGCGAGATTACGAGCAGTACTTC; d_call: .; clone_size: few; j_call: TRBJ2-7; v_call: TRBV20-1
cdr3_aa: CAVRREGFEAFF; cdr3_nt: TGCGCGGTTAGGCGGGAGGGATTTGAAGCTTTCTTT; d_call: .; clone_size: few; j_call: TRBJ1-1; v_call: TRBV29-1
cdr3_aa: CASSLVAGTEAFF; cdr3_nt: TGCGCCAGCAGCTTGGTGGCAGGGACTGAAGCTTTCTTT; d_call: .; clone_size: many; j_call: TRBJ1-1; v_call: TRBV5-1
cdr3_aa: CASSNRPDGGYEQYF; cdr3_nt: TGTGCCAGCAGTAACCGACCAGACGGGGGTTACGAGCAGTACTTC; d_call: .; clone_size: .; j_call: TRBJ2-7; v_call: TRBV12-3/TRBV12-4
cdr3_aa: CASSYSKGAGEKLFF; cdr3_nt: TGTGCCAGCAGTTACTCAAAGGGGGCAGGGGAAAAACTGTTTTTT; d_call: TRBD1; clone_size: .; j_call: TRBJ1-4; v_call: TRBV6-5
cdr3_aa: CASSQVMADTQYF; cdr3_nt: TGTGCCAGCAGCCAAGTGATGGCAGATACGCAGTATTTT; d_call: .; clone_size: .; j_call: TRBJ2-3; v_call: TRBV3-1
cdr3_aa: CASSLDAAGGGTDTQYF; cdr3_nt: TGTGCCAGCAGCTTAGACGCAGCGGGAGGGGGCACAGATACGCAGTATTTT; d_call: TRBD2; clone_size: few; j_call: TRBJ2-3; v_call: TRBV7-2
cdr3_aa: CASSALGAGSYEQYF; cdr3_nt: TGTGCCAGCAGTGCTCTCGGGGCGGGTTCCTACGAGCAGTACTTC; d_call: .; clone_size: few; j_call: TRBJ2-7; v_call: TRBV12-3/TRBV12-4
cdr3_aa: CASRGALAGGTDTQYF; cdr3_nt: TGTGCCAGCAGGGGGGCTCTAGCGGGAGGTACAGATACGCAGTATTTT; d_call: TRBD2; clone_size: few; j_call: TRBJ2-3; v_call: TRBV2
cdr3_aa: CSAADRGRYTDTQYF; cdr3_nt: TGCAGTGCGGCCGACAGGGGGCGTTACACAGATACGCAGTATTTT; d_call: TRBD1; clone_size: .; j_call: TRBJ2-3; v_call: TRBV20-1
cdr3_aa: CASSGAPLAGSGELFF; cdr3_nt: TGTGCCAGCAGCGGGGCCCCACTAGCGGGGTCCGGGGAGCTGTTTTTT; d_call: TRBD2; clone_size: .; j_call: TRBJ2-2; v_call: TRBV2
cdr3_aa: CASSRVSSGGHTDTQYF; cdr3_nt: TGTGCCAGCAGCCGCGTTTCTAGCGGGGGGCACACAGATACGCAGTATTTT; d_call: TRBD2; clone_size: .; j_call: TRBJ2-3; v_call: TRBV7-2